These T cell receptor beta chains were read from a single sample in a study of CD8 T cells in ankylosing spondylitis. MiXCR, run by TCRdb on the 5' RACE reads, gives a single entry per CDR3 protein. The table includes 200,000 to 250,000 distinct CDR3 sequences, 8% to 11% detected once. Sequencing was carried out using blood, either unsorted or a sorted T cell fraction (not recorded which). These TCRs come from a male donor with ankylosing spondylitis or in good health (not recorded which). Each CDR3 is given without its conserved first and last residue.

V gene: TRBV6-1; J gene: TRBJ2-7; CDR3 protein: ASNRIRGQASSYEQY
V gene: TRBV7-9; J gene: TRBJ1-1; CDR3 protein: ASSPDGGGTEAF
V gene: TRBV10-3; J gene: TRBJ1-1; CDR3 protein: AISLTPWAPSTEAF
V gene: TRBV4-2; J gene: TRBJ1-2; CDR3 protein: ASSQERVWT
V gene: TRBV6-6; J gene: TRBJ2-3; CDR3 protein: ASSPKLDTQY
V gene: TRBV4-2; J gene: TRBJ2-5; CDR3 protein: ASSQDRAGGGETQY
V gene: TRBV20-1; J gene: TRBJ2-1; CDR3 protein: SARGLIDNEQF
V gene: TRBV5-1; J gene: TRBJ2-7; CDR3 protein: ASSQGSHSYEQY
V gene: TRBV5-1; J gene: TRBJ1-1; CDR3 protein: ASSRPRGGTEAF
V gene: TRBV5-1; J gene: TRBJ2-7; CDR3 protein: ASSLGTGSSYEQY
V gene: TRBV30; J gene: TRBJ1-4; CDR3 protein: AWSVKQVTNEKLF
V gene: TRBV5-1; J gene: TRBJ2-1; CDR3 protein: ASSSQRRGLGNEQF
V gene: TRBV20-1; J gene: TRBJ2-1; CDR3 protein: SARVSSGVYNEQF
V gene: TRBV12-3/TRBV12-4; J gene: TRBJ2-5; CDR3 protein: ASSLLAGETQY
V gene: TRBV5-5; J gene: TRBJ1-1; CDR3 protein: AGSLGHSTEGMTF
V gene: TRBV20-1; J gene: TRBJ1-1; CDR3 protein: SASLDRLNTEAF
V gene: TRBV3-1; J gene: TRBJ1-1; CDR3 protein: ASSQELGYKAF
V gene: TRBV20-1; J gene: TRBJ2-7; CDR3 protein: SARYQGSSYEQY
V gene: TRBV11-2; J gene: TRBJ2-7; CDR3 protein: ASLRAPGQGPYEQY
V gene: TRBV3-1; J gene: TRBJ2-6; CDR3 protein: ASNMAGQGPLSGANVLT
V gene: TRBV20-1; J gene: TRBJ2-7; CDR3 protein: SASRGAYTYEQY
V gene: TRBV5-6; J gene: TRBJ2-5; CDR3 protein: ASSSGTEETQY
V gene: TRBV5-1; J gene: TRBJ2-7; CDR3 protein: ASRHRQGTYEQY
V gene: TRBV5-1; J gene: TRBJ1-2; CDR3 protein: ASSDGTAWNYGYT
V gene: TRBV11-2; J gene: TRBJ2-7; CDR3 protein: ASSPLGPSYEQY
V gene: TRBV20-1; J gene: TRBJ2-1; CDR3 protein: SARGHGTVPTEQF
V gene: TRBV12-3/TRBV12-4; J gene: TRBJ2-7; CDR3 protein: ASSPYSSYEQY
V gene: TRBV12-5; J gene: TRBJ2-2; CDR3 protein: ASGPGLGTGELF
V gene: TRBV10-3; J gene: TRBJ1-2; CDR3 protein: AIPTGTIGYT
V gene: TRBV5-4; J gene: TRBJ2-1; CDR3 protein: ASSLGTGRQNEQF
V gene: TRBV28; J gene: TRBJ2-7; CDR3 protein: ASSFIGLAGFYEQY